Below, 29 T cell receptor beta chains from the same sample are listed, as sequenced in a study of monozygotic twins with inflammatory bowel disease. TCRdb re-analyzed the 5' RACE reads; it lists each CDR3 protein once, without DNA. The sample yields under 350,000 distinct CDR3 sequences, of which the top ten take up 5.5% to 6.5%. The sequencing input was blood. The receptors shown here come from a human donor with ulcerative colitis or Crohn's disease, or a healthy co-twin of an affected twin (not recorded which).

V and J are TRBV19 and TRBJ2-1; the D call of TRBD1 rests on TCRdb alone, since no DNA is present to check it. The germline V gene has CDR1 LNHDA and CDR2 SQIVND (reference sequence). The CDR3 is 15 residues long. The CDR3 loop is CASSIVGQGDNEQFF.

The CDR3 sequence is CSARGIDTQYF. The rearrangement uses TRBV20-1 and TRBJ2-3. The CDR3 has 11 residues. Germline-derived CDR1 and CDR2 are DFQATT and SNEGSKA (reference sequence).

This sequence joins TRBV6-2 or TRBV6-3 and TRBJ2-7; TCRdb picks TRBD1, but there is no DNA to check that call. The CDR3 sequence is 18 residues long. Germline CDR1 is MNHEY and CDR2 is SVGEGT. This chain's CDR3 is CASRNPAGPGKTSYEQYF.

V is TRBV18 and J is TRBJ2-6; TCRdb selects TRBD1, and the lack of DNA leaves this call unchecked. Germline assignment: CDR1 KGHSH and CDR2 LQKENI. The CDR3 runs 15 residues. The CDR3 loop is CASAFVTGGANVLTF.

The rearrangement joins TRBV4-3 to TRBJ1-3; TCRdb reports TRBD1, a call that lacks DNA to check it against. CDR3 length equals 20 residues. CDR1 LGHNA and CDR2 YSLEER come from the germline V gene. CDR3 sequence reads: CASSQALFEGQVHSGNTIYF.

The chain recombines TRBV19 with TRBJ2-1; TCRdb returns TRBD2, unconfirmable since there is no DNA. Germline loops: CDR1 LNHDA, CDR2 SQIVND (reference sequence). The CDR3 sequence is 14 residues long. CDR3 in amino acids: CATGLAGWVNKQFF.

The V gene is TRBV7-2, the J gene TRBJ2-7; TCRdb outputs TRBD1, but without DNA this stays unchecked. CDR3 size: 14 residues. Germline CDR1 reads SGHTA; CDR2 reads FQGNSA. CDR3 in amino acids: CASSSAAPSYEQYF.

This sequence joins TRBV10-3 and TRBJ1-2; TCRdb's D gene call, TRBD1, goes unchecked for lack of DNA. The CDR3 covers 14 residues. The V gene's germline CDR1 is ENHRY and CDR2 SYGVKD. This CDR3 reads CAISEPDRDYGYTF.

The chain uses TRBV6-2 or TRBV6-3 and TRBJ2-3. Germline V gene data show CDR1 as MNHEY and CDR2 as SVGEGT. The CDR3 totals 19 residues. The CDR3 region is CASSYSITGVEYVTDTQYF.

The chain employs TRBV6-1 and TRBJ1-5; TCRdb's D call of TRBD1 is untestable without DNA. The germline V gene has CDR1 MNHNS and CDR2 SASEGT. CDR3 length equals 18 residues. The CDR3 spells CASSRFSPGQNSNQPQHF.

This chain connects TRBV7-2 to TRBJ1-2; the D call from TCRdb, TRBD1, cannot be confirmed without DNA. Germline values: CDR1 SGHTA, CDR2 FQGNSA. The CDR3 has 16 amino acids. This CDR3 reads CASSLTPGTGSFIDTF.

The chain recombines TRBV10-2 with TRBJ1-1; with no DNA, the TCRdb D assignment of TRBD1 cannot be verified. Germline V gene data show CDR1 as WSHSY and CDR2 as SAAADI. This CDR3 is built from 14 residues. CDR3 region: CASSDGMGQGAAFF.

This sequence joins TRBV19 and TRBJ1-5; TCRdb's D call of TRBD1 is untestable without DNA. The CDR3 is 15 amino acids. The germline CDR1 and CDR2 sequences are LNHDA and SQIVND (reference sequence). The chain's CDR3 is CASMSPGGVYQPQHF. The complete variable domain, with remaining parts taken from reference TRBV19 and TRBJ1-5, reads DGGITQSPKYLFRKEGQNVTLSCEQNLNHDAMYWYRQDPGQGLRLIYYSQIVNDFQKGDIAEGYSVSREKKESFPLTVTSAQKNPTAFYLCASMSPGGVYQPQHFGDGTRLSIL.

This chain joins TRBV12-3 or TRBV12-4 and TRBJ2-2; TCRdb picks TRBD2, but there is no DNA to check that call. The CDR3 runs 15 residues. CDR3: CASSPSTGAGGELFF.

The rearrangement links TRBV7-2 to TRBJ2-2. CDR1 is SGHTA, CDR2 FQGNSA, per germline. The CDR3 length is 15 residues. The CDR3 protein is CASSLSSGVTGELFF. The complete variable domain, with remaining parts taken from reference TRBV7-2 and TRBJ2-2, reads GAGVSQSPSNKVTEKGKDVELRCDPISGHTALYWYRQSLGQGLEFLIYFQGNSAPDKSGLPSDRFSAERTGGSVSTLTIQRTQQEDSAVYLCASSLSSGVTGELFFGEGSRLTVL.

The rearrangement links TRBV29-1 to TRBJ1-2. There are 11 residues in the CDR3. Germline loops: CDR1 SQVTM, CDR2 ANQGSEA. The CDR3 protein is CSVVGHHGYTF.

The chain has TRBV19 and TRBJ2-7. CDR1 LNHDA and CDR2 SQIVND come from the germline V gene (reference sequence). The CDR3 is made up of 15 amino acids. The CDR3 is CASSRSRTFPYEQYF. The variable domain in full, with the rest retrieved from reference TRBV19 and TRBJ2-7, is DGGITQSPKYLFRKEGQNVTLSCEQNLNHDAMYWYRQDPGQGLRLIYYSQIVNDFQKGDIAEGYSVSREKKESFPLTVTSAQKNPTAFYLCASSRSRTFPYEQYFGPGTRLTVT.

The genes are TRBV5-5 and TRBJ2-7; TCRdb outputs TRBD1, but without DNA this stays unchecked. The germline CDR1 and CDR2 sequences are SGHKS and YYEKEE (reference sequence). The CDR3 spans 15 residues. The CDR3 reads CASSPVGVKSYEQYF.

J is TRBJ2-3 and V is TRBV7-9; TCRdb proposes TRBD2, but this gene call is untestable without DNA. Germline loops: CDR1 SEHNR, CDR2 FQNEAQ (reference sequence). The CDR3 runs to 15 residues. The CDR3 sequence: CASSERETSTDTQYF.

The chain combines TRBV12-3 or TRBV12-4 with TRBJ1-5; TCRdb picks TRBD1, but there is no DNA to check that call. This CDR3 is built from 15 residues. CDR3 sequence reads: CASSFFGGSNQPQHF.

The rearrangement uses TRBV18 and TRBJ1-5; the D call of TRBD1 rests on TCRdb alone, since no DNA is present to check it. The CDR3 consists of 15 residues. Germline loops: CDR1 KGHSH, CDR2 LQKENI. CDR3 sequence reads: CASSDIGRVNQPQHF.

The genes are TRBV5-6 and TRBJ2-7; TCRdb proposes TRBD2, but this gene call is untestable without DNA. There are 14 residues in the CDR3. Germline V gene sequence: CDR1 SGHDT, CDR2 YYEEEE. The CDR3 protein is CASSSTGTSYEQYF.

The chain employs TRBV6-1 and TRBJ1-5. The CDR3 spans 16 residues. Germline CDR1 is MNHNS and CDR2 is SASEGT. CDR3 in amino acids: CASSVLRQNSNQPQHF.

V gene TRBV7-9 combines with J gene TRBJ1-1; TCRdb selects TRBD1, and the lack of DNA leaves this call unchecked. The germline gives CDR1 SEHNR, CDR2 FQNEAQ (reference sequence). The CDR3 runs to 15 residues. The CDR3 protein is CASSSRDGRNTEAFF.

The V gene is TRBV5-6, the J gene TRBJ1-4; TCRdb gives TRBD1 as the D gene, but with no DNA this cannot be confirmed. Germline V CDR1 and CDR2: SGHDT, YYEEEE. The CDR3 runs to 14 residues. The CDR3 here is CASSLWDRAEKLFF.

The chain joins TRBV3-1 to TRBJ1-1; the D call from TCRdb, TRBD1, cannot be confirmed without DNA. This CDR3 is 15 amino acids long. Germline V CDR1 and CDR2: LGHDT, YNNKEL (reference sequence). The CDR3 spells CASSQDNRPNTEAFF.

The chain joins TRBV4-3 to TRBJ2-7. The V gene's germline CDR1 is LGHNA and CDR2 YSLEER. CDR3 size: 14 residues. CDR3 protein: CASSQEGYTYEQYF.

The rearrangement uses TRBV11-2 and TRBJ2-6; without DNA, the TCRdb call of TRBD1 cannot be checked. The germline CDR1 and CDR2 sequences are SGHAT and FQNNGV. This CDR3 has 17 amino acids. The CDR3: CASSLLRTGTGANVLTF.

The genes are TRBV2 and TRBJ2-5. Per germline, CDR1 SNHLY and CDR2 FYNNEI. CDR3 length: 15 amino acids. The CDR3 sequence is CASSQRQQIQETQYF.